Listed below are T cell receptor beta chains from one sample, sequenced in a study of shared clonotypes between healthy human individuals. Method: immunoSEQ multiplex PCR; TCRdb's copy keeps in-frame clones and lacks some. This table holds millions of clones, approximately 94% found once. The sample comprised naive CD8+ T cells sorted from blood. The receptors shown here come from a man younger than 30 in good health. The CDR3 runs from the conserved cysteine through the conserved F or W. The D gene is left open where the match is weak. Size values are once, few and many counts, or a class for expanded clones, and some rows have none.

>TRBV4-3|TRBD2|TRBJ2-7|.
TGCGCCAGCAGCCAACGGTGGGCGGGAGCCTACGAGCAGTACTTC
CASSQRWAGAYEQYF
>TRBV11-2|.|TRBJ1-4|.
TGTGCCAGCAGCTACGACAGAGCCGAGAATGAAAAACTGTTTTTT
CASSYDRAENEKLFF
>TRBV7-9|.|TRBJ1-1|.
TGTGCCAGCAGCTCCCAACCGGAAGCTTTCTTT
CASSSQPEAFF
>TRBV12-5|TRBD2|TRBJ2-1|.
TGTGCTAGTGCCAGCGGGGGGCTCTACAATGAGCAGTTCTTC
CASASGGLYNEQFF
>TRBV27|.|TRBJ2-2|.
TGTGCCAGCAGTTTATTTCAGGGTGGCACCGGGGAGCTGTTTTTT
CASSLFQGGTGELFF
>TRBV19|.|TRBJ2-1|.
TGTGCCAGTAGTATTCCCAGGGTTGATGAGCAGTTCTTC
CASSIPRVDEQFF
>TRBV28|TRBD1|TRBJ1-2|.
TGTGCCAGCAGTTTAACGGGGACAGGGGACTATGGCTACACCTTC
CASSLTGTGDYGYTF
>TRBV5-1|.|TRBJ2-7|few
TGCGCCAGCAGCTCCCCGGGACATCCGGAGGGCGAGCAGTACTTC
CASSSPGHPEGEQYF
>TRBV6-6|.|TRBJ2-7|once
TGTGCCAGCAGTTACTCAGGGATCGAGCAGTACTTC
CASSYSGIEQYF
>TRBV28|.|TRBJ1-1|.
TGTGCCAGCAGTACCCCGGCTCCGGGGGGGTTGAACGCTGAAGCTTTCTTT
CASSTPAPGGLNAEAFF
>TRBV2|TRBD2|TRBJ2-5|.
TGTGCCAGCAGTGAAGCGCTTTTGGCGGGAGACCAAGAGACCCAGTACTTC
CASSEALLAGDQETQYF
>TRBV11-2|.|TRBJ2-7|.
TGTGCCAGCAGCGCAACCCAGGCAGAATGGAGCTCCTACGAGCAGTACTTC
CASSATQAEWSSYEQYF
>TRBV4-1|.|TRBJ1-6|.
TGCGCCAGCAGCCAAGATGGAAACTATCCCCTCCACTTT
CASSQDGNYPLHF
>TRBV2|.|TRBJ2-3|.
TGTGCCAGCAGTGAATTGCCCTGGACAGAGAAAACAGATACGCAGTATTTT
CASSELPWTEKTDTQYF
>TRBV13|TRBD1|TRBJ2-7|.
TGTGCCAGCAGCTTCAGGGGACAGGGATCCTACGAGCAGTACTTC
CASSFRGQGSYEQYF
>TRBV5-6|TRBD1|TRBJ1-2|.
TGTGCCAGCAGCTGGGACAGTGGCTACACCTTC
CASSWDSGYTF
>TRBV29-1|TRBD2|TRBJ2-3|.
TGCAGCGTTGAGTGGCTAGCGGGGACCCTGAACACAGATACGCAGTATTTT
CSVEWLAGTLNTDTQYF
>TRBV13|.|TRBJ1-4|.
TGTGCCAGCAGCTTTGGGGCGGAAAAACTGTTTTTT
CASSFGAEKLFF
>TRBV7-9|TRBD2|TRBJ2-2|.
TGTGCCAGCAGCTTAGTAGCGGGGACCGGGGAGCTGTTTTTT
CASSLVAGTGELFF
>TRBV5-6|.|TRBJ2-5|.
TGTGCCAGCAGCCCACCTGGCCAAGAGACCCAGTACTTC
CASSPPGQETQYF
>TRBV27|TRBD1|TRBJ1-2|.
TGTGCCAGCAGTCTACAGGGGGCATCTGGCTACACCTTC
CASSLQGASGYTF
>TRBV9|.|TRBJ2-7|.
TGTGCCAGCAGCGTAGATAGCGGCTACGAGCAGTACTTC
CASSVDSGYEQYF
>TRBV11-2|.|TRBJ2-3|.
TGTGCCAGCACCCGGTGGGACGGAGGCACAGATACGCAGTATTTT
CASTRWDGGTDTQYF
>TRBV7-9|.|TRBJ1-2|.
TGTGCCAGCAGCTATTTTGGGGGAAAGGACTATGGCTACACCTTC
CASSYFGGKDYGYTF
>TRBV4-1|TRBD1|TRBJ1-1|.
TGCGCCAGCAGCCTAACCACACCCGGACAGGGGAGCACTGAAGCTTTCTTT
CASSLTTPGQGSTEAFF
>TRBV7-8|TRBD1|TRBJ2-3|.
TGTGCCAGCAGCTTAGGACCTCCCGGGACAGGCTCATCAGATACGCAGTATTTT
CASSLGPPGTGSSDTQYF
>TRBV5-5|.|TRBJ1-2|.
TGTGCCAGCAGCTTGCCTCTGAAAGCCCCCATTTATGGCTACACCTTC
CASSLPLKAPIYGYTF